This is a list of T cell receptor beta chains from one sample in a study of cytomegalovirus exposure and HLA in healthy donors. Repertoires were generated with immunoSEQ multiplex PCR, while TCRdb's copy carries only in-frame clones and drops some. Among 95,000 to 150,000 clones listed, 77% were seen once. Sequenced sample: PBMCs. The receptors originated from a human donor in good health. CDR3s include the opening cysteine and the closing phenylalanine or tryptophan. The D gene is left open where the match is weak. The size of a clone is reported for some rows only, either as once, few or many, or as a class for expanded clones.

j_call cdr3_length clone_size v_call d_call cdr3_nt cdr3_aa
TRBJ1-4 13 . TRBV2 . TGTGCCAGCAACGGTCGGGTTAATGAAAAACTGTTTTTT CASNGRVNEKLFF
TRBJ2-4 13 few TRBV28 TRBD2 TGTGCCAGCAGTTTGGGGGGGACGGTTTGTCAGTACTTC CASSLGGTVCQYF
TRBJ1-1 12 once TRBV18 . TGTGCCAGCTCAACGGGGAACACTGAAGCTTTCTTT CASSTGNTEAFF
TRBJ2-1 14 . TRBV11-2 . TGTGCCAGCAGCTTAGGAGATAGCCGCAATGAGCAGTTCTTC CASSLGDSRNEQFF
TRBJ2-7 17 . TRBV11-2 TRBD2 TGTGCCAGCAGCTTAGGAAGTAGCGGGGCTATCTCCTACGAGCAGTACTTC CASSLGSSGAISYEQYF
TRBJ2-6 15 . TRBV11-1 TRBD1 TGTGCCAGCAGCCCCGGGACAGGGTTTGTCAACGTCCTGACTTTC CASSPGTGFVNVLTF
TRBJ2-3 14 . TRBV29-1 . TGCAGCGTTGATGCGGGGATTCGCACAGATACGCAGTATTTT CSVDAGIRTDTQYF
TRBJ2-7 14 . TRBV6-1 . TGTGCCAGCAACCCAAGGGGAAATCGTGACGAGCAGTACTTC CASNPRGNRDEQYF
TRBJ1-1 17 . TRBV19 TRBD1 TGTGCCAGTAGTATAGAGGACAGGGGTGGGGAAAACACTGAAGCTTTCTTT CASSIEDRGGENTEAFF
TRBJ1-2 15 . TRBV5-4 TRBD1 TGTGCCAGCAGCGCCCTCGGGACAGGCGGGTATGGCTACACCTTC CASSALGTGGYGYTF
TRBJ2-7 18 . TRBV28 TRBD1 TGTGCCAGCAGTTTACTCCCCGGGACAGGGTTTAGGTCCTACGAGCAGTACTTC CASSLLPGTGFRSYEQYF
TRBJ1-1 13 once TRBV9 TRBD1 TGTGCCAGCAGCCCGATCCGACAGGGTGAAGCTTTCTTT CASSPIRQGEAFF
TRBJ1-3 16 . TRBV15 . TGTGCCACCAGCAGAGATCCCCGGGGGGGGCAAAACACCATATATTTT CATSRDPRGGQNTIYF
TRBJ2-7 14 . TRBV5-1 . TGCGCCAGCAGCACAGAGGGTGCAGGGGACGAGCAGTACTTC CASSTEGAGDEQYF
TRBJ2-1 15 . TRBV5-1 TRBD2 TGCGCCAGCAGCTTAACTAGCGGGAGCAGAGATGAGCAGTTCTTC CASSLTSGSRDEQFF
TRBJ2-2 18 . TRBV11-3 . TGTGCCAGCAGCCCCTCCAGGGGCCGTGGATTTGACACCGGGGAGCTGTTTTTT CASSPSRGRGFDTGELFF
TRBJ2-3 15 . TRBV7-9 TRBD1 TGTGCCAGCAGCCCCGGGACAGGAAACACAGATACGCAGTATTTT CASSPGTGNTDTQYF
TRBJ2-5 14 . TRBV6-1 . TGTGCCAGCAGTCGGAGCGGAAACCAAGAGACCCAGTACTTC CASSRSGNQETQYF
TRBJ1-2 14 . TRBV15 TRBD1 TGTGCCACCAGTCTGGACAGGGCCAACTATGGCTACACCTTC CATSLDRANYGYTF
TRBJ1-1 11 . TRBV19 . TGTGCCAGTAGTATAGGGGGGCAAGCTTTCTTT CASSIGGQAFF
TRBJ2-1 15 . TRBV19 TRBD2 TGTGCCAGTAGTATCCGGACTAGCGGGAAGAATGAGCAGTTCTTC CASSIRTSGKNEQFF
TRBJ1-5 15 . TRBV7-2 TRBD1 TGTGCCAGCAGCCCTCGGGACAGAGGGAATCAGCCCCAGCATTTT CASSPRDRGNQPQHF
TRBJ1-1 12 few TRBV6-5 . TGTGCCACCGGACAGTTGAACACTGAAGCTTTCTTT CATGQLNTEAFF
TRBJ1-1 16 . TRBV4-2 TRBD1 TGTGCCAGCAGCCAGCCCCGGACAGGGGAGAACACTGAAGCTTTCTTT CASSQPRTGENTEAFF
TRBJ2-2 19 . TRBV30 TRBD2 TGTGCCTGGAGTGCCAGGACTAGCGGGGTCCCCCCTACCACCGGGGAGCTGTTTTTT CAWSARTSGVPPTTGELFF
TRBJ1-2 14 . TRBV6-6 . TGTGCCAGCAGTACTGTTGACACGAACTATGGCTACACCTTC CASSTVDTNYGYTF
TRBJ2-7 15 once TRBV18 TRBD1 TGTGCCAGCTCCGAGGGACAGCCCTCTTCTAGGCTGCAGTACTTC CASSEGQPSSRLQYF
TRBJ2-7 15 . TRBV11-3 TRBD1 TGTGCCAGCAGCTTAGATCGGACAGGGTTGGGCGAGCAGTACTTC CASSLDRTGLGEQYF
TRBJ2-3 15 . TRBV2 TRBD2 TGTGCCAGCAGCTTCGGACTAGCGGGAGGGAATACGCAGTATTTT CASSFGLAGGNTQYF
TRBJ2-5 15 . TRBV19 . TGTGCCAGTAGGCTAACTGAGAGGCTCCAAGAGACCCAGTACTTC CASRLTERLQETQYF
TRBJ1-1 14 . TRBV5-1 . TGCGCCAGCAGCTTGGCCTCAGGCAGCACTGAAGCTTTCTTT CASSLASGSTEAFF
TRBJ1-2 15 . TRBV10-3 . TGTGCCATCAGTGAGTCATCGGGGGTCTTCTATGGCTACACCTTC CAISESSGVFYGYTF
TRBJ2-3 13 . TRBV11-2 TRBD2 TGTGCCAGCGGGAGGGCCGATTTAGATACGCAGTATTTT CASGRADLDTQYF
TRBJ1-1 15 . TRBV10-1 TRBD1 TGCGCCAGCAGTTTCTCCGGGACAGGGGTCACTGAAGCTTTCTTT CASSFSGTGVTEAFF
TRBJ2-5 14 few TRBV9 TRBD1 TGTGCCAGCAGCACCTCCGGGACAGTAGAGACCCAGTACTTC CASSTSGTVETQYF
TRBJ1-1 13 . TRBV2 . TGTGCCAGCATCAAGGGGCAGGAAAACGAAGCTTTCTTT CASIKGQENEAFF
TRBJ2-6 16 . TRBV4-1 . TGCGCCAGCAGCCAACCCTCAGGGGCGGGGGCCAACGTCCTGACTTTC CASSQPSGAGANVLTF
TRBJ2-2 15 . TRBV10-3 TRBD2 TGTGCCATTGGACTAGCGGGAGGGCGAACCGGGGAGCTGTTTTTT CAIGLAGGRTGELFF
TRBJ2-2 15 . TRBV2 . TGTGCCAGCAGACCCTTCACAGGGAACACCGGGGAGCTGTTTTTT CASRPFTGNTGELFF
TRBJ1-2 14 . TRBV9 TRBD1 TGTGCCAGCAGTACCGGACAGGACCTCTATGGCTACACCTTC CASSTGQDLYGYTF
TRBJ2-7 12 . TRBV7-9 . TGTTCCAGCAGCTTAACTGGCTACGAGCAGTACTTC CSSSLTGYEQYF
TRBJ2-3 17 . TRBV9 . TGTGCCAGCAGCGTAGTGGGTGGTGGCGGTAGCACAGATACGCAGTATTTT CASSVVGGGGSTDTQYF
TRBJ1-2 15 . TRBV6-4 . TGTGCCAGCAGCAGGGACACACTGGCTAACTATGGCTACACCTTC CASSRDTLANYGYTF
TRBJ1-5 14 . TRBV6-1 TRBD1 TGTGCCAGCAGTGAAAGACAGGGCTATCAGCCCCAGCATTTT CASSERQGYQPQHF
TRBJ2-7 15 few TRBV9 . TGTGCCAGCAGCGTAGGACTGCAGTTTGGGTCGGAGCAGTACTTC CASSVGLQFGSEQYF
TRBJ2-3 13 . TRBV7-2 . TGTGCCAGCAGCTTACAACAGGCAGATACGCAGTATTTT CASSLQQADTQYF
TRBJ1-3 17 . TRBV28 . TGTGCCAGCAGTTCTTCCCTTGGGGCAAGCTCTGGAAACACCATATATTTT CASSSSLGASSGNTIYF
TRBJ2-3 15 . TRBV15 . TGTGCCACCAGCAGGCTGGGAGTCGGGACAGATACGCAGTATTTT CATSRLGVGTDTQYF
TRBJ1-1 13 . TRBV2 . TGTGCCAGCAGCCGGACAGTCCACACTGAAGCTTTCTTT CASSRTVHTEAFF
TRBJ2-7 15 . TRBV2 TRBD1 TGTGCCAGCAGACCTCAGGGACAGGGGACCCACGAGCAGTACTTC CASRPQGQGTHEQYF
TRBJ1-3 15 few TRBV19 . TGTGCCAGTAGCCGGGCGGGGACGGCTGGAAACACCATATATTTT CASSRAGTAGNTIYF
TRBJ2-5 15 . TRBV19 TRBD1 TGTGCCAGTAGTATAGTCGGGACAGCCCTAGGGGCCCAGTACTTC CASSIVGTALGAQYF
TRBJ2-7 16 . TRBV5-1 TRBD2 TGCGCCATAGACCCCCGTACCGGGACTAGCGACTACGAGCAGTACTTC CAIDPRTGTSDYEQYF
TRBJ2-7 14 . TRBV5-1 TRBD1 TGCGCCAGCAGCCCCGGACAGGGAGGCTACGAGCAGTACTTC CASSPGQGGYEQYF